The next 26 T cell receptor beta chains were all read from a single sample in a study of long-term antiretroviral therapy in people with HIV (dated by TCRdb to the early 2020s). Sequencing of the TRB variable region was done with the immunoSEQ hsTCRB v3.0 assay at survey level resolution. TCRdb mirrors the immuneACCESS table, restricted to in-frame sequences. Some clones are absent from its copies; in checked studies, under half trace to an unresolved V gene, and the reason for the others is unknown. The sample data list some 28,000 clones, and roughly 94% of these were observed just once. The ten largest make up about 3.4% of the sample. Sequences were derived from unsorted PBMCs, sampled 5.3 years after starting antiretroviral therapy. These receptors were taken from a man aged 50-60 years with HIV.

The chain has TRBV27 and TRBJ2-6; D remains ambiguous. CDR3 length: 15 residues. V lost 1 base and J 1 base, leaving 5 bases between the germline ends. CDR1 is MNHEY, CDR2 SMNVEV, per germline (reference sequence). The CDR3 protein is CASSLWGSGANVLTF. CDR3 DNA sequence: TGTGCCAGCAGTTTATGGGGTTCTGGGGCCAACGTCCTGACTTTC.

The V call is TRBV6-5, the J call TRBJ2-7; either TRBD1 or TRBD2 may supply D (5 bases each). V lost 6 bases and J 7 bases, leaving 19 bases between the germline ends. Per the germline V gene, CDR1 is MNHEY and CDR2 is SVGAGI. CDR3 length: 14 amino acids. The CDR3 sequence is CASSSGRINGEQYF. The CDR3 DNA sequence: TGTGCCAGCAGCTCGGGACGAATTAATGGGGAGCAGTACTTC.

This chain uses TRBV10-3 with TRBJ2-1; the match to TRBD2 covers 8 bases. V shed 3 bases and J 8 bases; nucleotides not matched to a gene: 12. This CDR3 has 16 residues. Per the germline V gene, CDR1 is ENHRY and CDR2 is SYGVKD. Written as DNA, the CDR3 is TGTGCCATCAGTGACCGGACCTCGCGGGGGGCATATGAGCAGTTCTTC. It yields the protein CAISDRTSRGAYEQFF.

V and J are TRBV9 and TRBJ2-1, with 7 bases fitting TRBD2. The CDR3 extends over 15 amino acids. The ends lost 1 base at V and 2 bases at J; junction bases unmatched: 3. Germline V CDR1 and CDR2: SGDLS, YYNGEE. CDR3 nucleotide sequence: TGTGCCAGCAGCGTAAGCGGGGAAACCTACAATGAGCAGTTCTTC. This sequence encodes CASSVSGETYNEQFF.

Note on this clone: One junction end does not reproduce the germline sequence, and a read error may be involved. The chain joins TRBV7-2 to TRBJ1-2, with TRBD1 matching over 8 bases. This CDR3 has 15 amino acids. Germline V CDR1 and CDR2: SGHTA, FQGNSA. The CDR3 DNA reads as TGTGCCAGCGGCTTAGGGACAGGCTTTAACTATGGCTACACCTTC. This codes for CASGLGTGFNYGYTF.

The chain combines TRBV6-6 with TRBJ1-6; 7 bases align to TRBD1. The CDR3 loop spans 16 amino acids. Germline assignment: CDR1 MNHNY and CDR2 SVGAGI (reference sequence). V was clipped by 6 bases and J by 9 bases; unmatched bases: 14. The CDR3 nucleotides are TGTGCCAGCAGCCCCCCCGTTCGGACAGGAGGTTCACCCCTCCACTTT. This translates into CASSPPVRTGGSPLHF.

V and J are TRBV5-4 and TRBJ2-5; D unresolved. CDR1 and CDR2 from the germline V gene are SGHNT and YYREEE (reference sequence). V gave up 0 bases and J gave up 5 bases, with 8 bases separating them. The CDR3 length is 13 residues. The CDR3 here is CASSLELRETQYF. The CDR3 DNA sequence: TGTGCCAGCAGCTTGGAACTTCGGGAGACCCAGTACTTC.

This rearrangement joins TRBV19 to TRBJ2-1, with TRBD1 matching over 10 bases. Per germline, CDR1 LNHDA and CDR2 SQIVND (reference sequence). Trimming cost V 5 bases and J 2 bases; bases outside gene matches: 9. The CDR3 is 17 amino acids. This CDR3 is CASSPPVTGGAYNEQFF. Here the CDR3 DNA reads TGTGCCAGTAGTCCCCCCGTGACAGGGGGCGCCTACAATGAGCAGTTCTTC. The whole variable domain, filled in from reference TRBV19 and TRBJ2-1, reads DGGITQSPKYLFRKEGQNVTLSCEQNLNHDAMYWYRQDPGQGLRLIYYSQIVNDFQKGDIAEGYSVSREKKESFPLTVTSAQKNPTAFYLCASSPPVTGGAYNEQFFGPGTRLTVL.

This chain uses TRBV4-1 with TRBJ1-1; possibly TRBD1 for D (6 bases). Germline CDR1 reads MGHRA; CDR2 reads YSYEKL. Deletions cut 4 bases from V and 2 bases from J, with 17 bases between. The CDR3 is 16 residues long. CDR3 sequence: CASSLLGAGDNTEAFF. DNA of the CDR3: TGCGCCAGCAGCCTTCTGGGGGCTGGTGATAACACTGAAGCTTTCTTT.

This chain joins TRBV28 and TRBJ2-3; 9 positions agree with TRBD2. Unmatched junction bases numbered 4, after V lost 7 bases and J lost 2 bases. Germline CDR1 MDHEN, CDR2 SYDVKM. CDR3 length: 14 residues. The CDR3 nucleotides read TGTGCCAGCATAGGGACTAGCCTCACAGATACGCAGTATTTT. Translation: CASIGTSLTDTQYF.

This clone is a singleton in its sample. V usage is TRBV10-3 and J usage is TRBJ1-1, with D possibly being TRBD1 (5 bases). The CDR3 extends over 14 amino acids. The germline gives CDR1 ENHRY, CDR2 SYGVKD. Trimming left V 6 bases short and J 0 bases short, with 11 bases between. The CDR3 reads CAIRTAFLNTEAFF. DNA of the CDR3: TGTGCCATCAGGACAGCTTTCCTGAACACTGAAGCTTTCTTT.

The chain combines TRBV6-5 with TRBJ1-6; 9 nucleotides agree with TRBD1. Germline V CDR1 and CDR2: MNHEY, SVGAGI. This CDR3 contains 14 residues. V lost 6 bases, J lost 10 bases, and 7 bases stayed unmatched. The CDR3 DNA is TGTGCCAGCAGCTCCGGGACAGGGAACTCACCCCTCCACTTT. Translation: CASSSGTGNSPLHF.

The chain has TRBV11-2 and TRBJ1-1; tentatively, D is TRBD1 (5 bases). The CDR3 loop spans 15 amino acids. V was pared by 6 bases and J by 0 bases, with 14 bases between. Germline lookup yields CDR1 SGHAT and CDR2 FQNNGV. The CDR3 loop is CASRSGLLMNTEAFF. CDR3 coding DNA: TGTGCCAGCAGGTCGGGGCTTCTCATGAACACTGAAGCTTTCTTT.

This chain links TRBV5-1 with TRBJ2-5, with 7 positions matching TRBD1. The CDR3 covers 14 residues. Germline trimming cut 1 base from V and 1 base from J; bases unmatched to any gene: 1. Germline-derived CDR1 and CDR2 are SGHRS and YFSETQ. The CDR3: CASSLRGLQETQYF. The CDR3 coding sequence is TGCGCCAGCAGCTTGAGGGGGCTCCAAGAGACCCAGTACTTC.

This chain uses TRBV5-6 with TRBJ1-3; tentatively, D is TRBD1 (6 bases). Germline assignment: CDR1 SGHDT and CDR2 YYEEEE. V shed 9 bases and J shed 4 bases, with 14 bases lying between them. This CDR3 is 13 amino acids long. Written as DNA, the CDR3 is TGTGCCACTCAAACAGGGTGGGGAAACACCATATATTTT. Translating gives CATQTGWGNTIYF.

This chain connects TRBV5-6 to TRBJ2-7; TRBD1 might be the D (6 bases). V lost 0 bases, J lost 2 bases, and 9 bases lay in between. In germline, CDR1 is SGHDT, CDR2 YYEEEE. This CDR3 has 14 amino acids. The CDR3 DNA is TGTGCCAGCAGCTTGGGGGACATAACCTACGAGCAGTACTTC. Protein sequence: CASSLGDITYEQYF.

V and J are TRBV19 and TRBJ1-3; D possibly corresponds to TRBD1 (5 bases). The ends were cut back, 4 bases at V and 2 bases at J, with 12 bases in the middle. This CDR3 is 15 amino acids long. CDR1 is LNHDA and CDR2 is SQIVND in the germline V gene (reference sequence). The CDR3 protein is CASSNGGIAGNTIYF. The CDR3, as DNA: TGTGCCAGTAGTAATGGGGGAATCGCTGGAAACACCATATATTTT.

This chain joins TRBV7-2 and TRBJ2-7; D is tentatively TRBD1 or TRBD2 (6 bases each). The CDR3 totals 15 residues. Trimming shortened V by 4 bases and J by 3 bases, and 16 bases separated the two germline ends. Germline loops: CDR1 SGHTA, CDR2 FQGNSA. The CDR3, as DNA: TGTGCCAGCAGCTCCGACAGGACCGGGGGCTACGAGCAGTACTTC. Amino acid sequence: CASSSDRTGGYEQYF.

The CDR3 here is CASSQDSSFRNTEAFF. Written as DNA, the CDR3 is TGCGCCAGCAGCCAAGATAGTTCTTTCCGGAACACTGAAGCTTTCTTT. The V and J genes are TRBV4-3 and TRBJ1-1; D gene uncertain. The CDR3 is made up of 16 amino acids. With 0 bases removed from V and 1 base from J, the gap between germline ends came to 12 bases. The germline CDR1 and CDR2 sequences are LGHNA and YSLEER.

This clone has a single count. The chain has TRBV5-6 and TRBJ1-2, with D perhaps matching TRBD1 (6 bases). V gave up 0 bases and J gave up 4 bases, with 16 bases separating them. CDR1 SGHDT and CDR2 YYEEEE come from the germline V gene. The CDR3 sequence is 16 residues long. This chain's CDR3 is CASSLASGGHFYGYTF. CDR3 in DNA: TGTGCCAGCAGCTTGGCATCGGGGGGCCATTTCTATGGCTACACCTTC.

This chain uses TRBV4-3 with TRBJ2-7; a possible D gene is TRBD2 (6 bases). Deletions cut 1 base from V and 5 bases from J, with 15 bases between. Germline V gives CDR1 LGHNA, CDR2 YSLEER. CDR3 length: 15 residues. The CDR3 DNA sequence: TGCGCCAGCAGCCAAGGAGGCGGAGGGGATGACGAGCAGTACTTC. Translating it yields CASSQGGGGDDEQYF.

V is TRBV30 and J is TRBJ1-2; 7 bases match TRBD1. There are 14 residues in the CDR3. V trimming: 2 bases; J trimming: 7 bases; junction bases outside the gene matches: 10. CDR1 and CDR2 from the germline V gene are GTSNPN and SVGIG (reference sequence). CDR3 DNA: TGTGCCTGGAGTCTGGGAGGGGGCGCGGTTGGCTACACCTTC. This sequence encodes CAWSLGGGAVGYTF.

CDR3 coding DNA: TGTGCCAGCAGCTTAGAGGGGGGGAGGGCCATGAACACTGAAGCTTTCTTT. Translated, it gives CASSLEGGRAMNTEAFF. This chain joins TRBV11-2 and TRBJ1-1, with D possibly matching TRBD1 (5 bases). CDR3 length: 17 amino acids. Germline CDR1 reads SGHAT; CDR2 reads FQNNGV. Trimming took 0 bases from V and 0 from J, leaving 14 bases between them.

V and J are TRBV4-1 and TRBJ1-1, with D possibly being TRBD1 (5 bases). The length of the CDR3 is 13 residues. Germline CDR1 reads MGHRA; CDR2 reads YSYEKL. The ends were cut back, 10 bases at V and 4 bases at J, with 16 bases in the middle. The CDR3: CATRGRGVTEAFF. CDR3 in DNA: TGCGCCACCCGGGGCCGGGGAGTCACTGAAGCTTTCTTT.

The rearrangement links TRBV5-4 to TRBJ2-3; D is possibly TRBD2 (5 bases). Germline V gene lookup returns CDR1 SGHNT and CDR2 YYREEE (reference sequence). V gave up 0 bases and J gave up 6 bases, with 14 bases separating them. CDR3 size: 15 residues. The CDR3 region has the DNA TGTGCCAGCAGCTTGGGTCAGCGGATGCGGGATACGCAGTATTTT. This translates into CASSLGQRMRDTQYF.

V usage is TRBV4-3 and J usage is TRBJ1-1, with a possible D match to TRBD1 (6 bases). Germline V CDR1 and CDR2: LGHNA, YSLEER. Trimming shortened V by 0 bases and J by 3 bases, and 11 bases separated the two germline ends. The CDR3 has 15 residues. DNA of the CDR3: TGCGCCAGCAGCCAAGATTCGCGGACAGACACTGAAGCTTTCTTT. This encodes CASSQDSRTDTEAFF.